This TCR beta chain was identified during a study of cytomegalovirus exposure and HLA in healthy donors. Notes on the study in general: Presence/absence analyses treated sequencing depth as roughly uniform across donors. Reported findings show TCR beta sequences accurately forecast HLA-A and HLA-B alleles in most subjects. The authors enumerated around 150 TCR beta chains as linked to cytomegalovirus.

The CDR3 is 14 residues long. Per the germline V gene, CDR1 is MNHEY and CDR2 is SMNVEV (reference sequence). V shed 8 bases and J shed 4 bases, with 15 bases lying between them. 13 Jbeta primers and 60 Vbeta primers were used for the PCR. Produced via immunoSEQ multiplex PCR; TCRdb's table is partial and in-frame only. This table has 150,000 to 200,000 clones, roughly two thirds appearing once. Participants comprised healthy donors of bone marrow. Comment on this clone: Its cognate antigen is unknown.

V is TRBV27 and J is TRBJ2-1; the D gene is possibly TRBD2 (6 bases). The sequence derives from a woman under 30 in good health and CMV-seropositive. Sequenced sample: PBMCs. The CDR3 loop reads CASGAGPGYNEQFF. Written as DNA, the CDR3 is TGTGCCAGCGGGGCGGGGCCAGGGTACAATGAGCAGTTCTTC.